This T cell receptor (beta chain) was retrieved from a study of shared clonotypes between healthy human individuals. Assay: immunoSEQ multiplex PCR; the TCRdb copy retains only in-frame clones and omits some. The sample has approximately 2.1 million clones; more than 85% are singletons. Details on this clone: The same CDR3 also results from other DNA sequences found in this sample.

CDR1 is GTSNPN and CDR2 is SVGIG in the germline V gene (reference sequence). V dropped 0 bases and J dropped 1 base, with 6 bases sitting between them. The CDR3 contains 13 residues. The origin of this receptor is a man aged 18 to 29 in good health. Some clones in this sample may be carry-over from other donors' samples. The chain has TRBV30 and TRBJ2-5; D gene unclear. Sequencing was carried out using naive CD4+ T cells from PBMCs. Documented subset: CD45RA+ positively selected. The CDR3 DNA follows: TGTGCCTGGAGTGTTAGGGTCCAAGAGACCCAGTACTTC. Protein sequence: CAWSVRVQETQYF.